Presented here are 32 T cell receptor beta chains from one specimen sequenced in a study of Ad26.COV2.S vaccination and SARS-CoV-2 variants. This table comes from immunoSEQ multiplex PCR, and its TCRdb copy is limited to in-frame clones, with some not included. Of 350,000 to 450,000 clones in the sample, over 75% were seen once. The sample's treatment: roughly 19 received Ad26.COV2.S at low or high dose, single or two shots; five or six received placebo; per-sample allocation not given. The study sampled participants on day 63 after the first vaccine or placebo injection. The sequencing used peripheral blood, collected in a trial of Ad26.COV2.S vaccine versus placebo. These TCRs come from a person aged 18-65 years who received the Ad26.COV2.S COVID-19 vaccine or a placebo.

V usage is TRBV11-2 and J usage is TRBJ2-7, with D perhaps being TRBD1 or TRBD2 (5 bases each). Trimming removed 8 bases from V and 2 bases from J, with 16 bases in between. The CDR3 runs to 14 residues. Germline CDR1 SGHAT, CDR2 FQNNGV. CDR3 sequence reads: CASGFGGGAYEQYF. For the CDR3, the DNA is TGTGCCAGCGGGTTTGGGGGTGGTGCCTACGAGCAGTACTTC. The complete variable domain, with remaining parts taken from reference TRBV11-2 and TRBJ2-7, reads EAGVAQSPRYKIIEKRQSVAFWCNPISGHATLYWYQQILGQGPKLLIQFQNNGVVDDSQLPKDRFSAERLKGVDSTLKIQPAKLEDSAVYLCASGFGGGAYEQYFGPGTRLTVT.

The V call is TRBV6-1, the J call TRBJ1-5; D unresolved. Germline V gene data show CDR1 as MNHNS and CDR2 as SASEGT. CDR3 length: 14 amino acids. V was pared by 1 base and J by 5 bases, with 9 bases between. The CDR3 region is CASSEVPSYQPQHF. CDR3 DNA: TGTGCCAGCAGTGAAGTCCCAAGTTATCAGCCCCAGCATTTT.

The J gene is TRBJ2-5, the V gene TRBV5-1; the D gene is possibly TRBD2 (6 bases). The ends were cut back, 4 bases at V and 2 bases at J, with 15 bases in the middle. The CDR3 is 15 amino acids. Germline lookup yields CDR1 SGHRS and CDR2 YFSETQ. In nucleotides, the CDR3 is TGCGCCAGCAGCCTATCCGGGACTCAACAAGAGACCCAGTACTTC. Translation: CASSLSGTQQETQYF.

The chain employs TRBV6-5 and TRBJ1-1, with 8 bases lining up with TRBD1. This CDR3 is built from 14 residues. J lost 4 bases, V lost 4 bases, and 5 bases had no gene match. Germline CDR1 reads MNHEY; CDR2 reads SVGAGI. The DNA of the CDR3 is TGTGCCAGCAGTTCCGACAGGGGAGGCACTGAAGCTTTCTTT. Encoded protein: CASSSDRGGTEAFF.

The CDR3 loop is CASSPPGGGGNTIYF. The CDR3, as DNA: TGTGCCAGCAGTCCCCCGGGAGGGGGTGGAAACACCATATATTTT. This chain connects TRBV6-1 to TRBJ1-3; D might be TRBD1 (6 bases). The V gene's germline CDR1 is MNHNS and CDR2 SASEGT. CDR3 size: 15 residues. Trimming cost V 5 bases and J 3 bases, with 14 bases left between them.

This clone showed up just once. DNA for the CDR3: TGTGCCACCAGCGCCGGCAGGGTAGTTATAGGAGATACGCAGTATTTT. It translates to CATSAGRVVIGDTQYF. The chain couples TRBV24-1 to TRBJ2-3, with D possibly being TRBD1 (5 bases). There are 16 residues in the CDR3. CDR1 is KGHDR, CDR2 SFDVKD, per germline. V lost 7 bases and J lost 5, with 21 bases in between.

The CDR3 DNA reads TGTGCCAGCAGTTACTCACGGGAAGGAGGAAACACCATATATTTT. Translating it yields CASSYSREGGNTIYF. J is TRBJ1-3 and V is TRBV6-5; D remains unclear. With 0 bases removed from V and 4 bases from J, the gap between germline ends came to 10 bases. This CDR3 has 15 amino acids. The V gene's germline CDR1 is MNHEY and CDR2 SVGAGI.

The chain combines TRBV6-5 with TRBJ2-3, with TRBD1 matching over 7 bases. Germline V gives CDR1 MNHEY, CDR2 SVGAGI. The CDR3 extends over 14 amino acids. V dropped 5 bases and J dropped 4; count of bases not matched to a gene: 6. In DNA, the CDR3 is TGTGCCAGCAGTCCGACAGGGAACGCAGATACGCAGTATTTT. It specifies CASSPTGNADTQYF.

The rearrangement uses TRBV5-1 and TRBJ2-1; D perhaps matches TRBD2 (6 bases). Germline-derived CDR1 and CDR2 are SGHRS and YFSETQ. V lost 0 bases and J 4 bases, leaving 14 bases between the germline ends. The CDR3 consists of 16 residues. CDR3 residues: CASSLAHAGKYNEQFF. The CDR3 DNA reads as TGCGCCAGCAGCTTGGCCCATGCGGGAAAATACAATGAGCAGTTCTTC.

With regard to this clone: One end of the junction fails to match germline, which may point to a read error. J is TRBJ2-5 and V is TRBV2; D remains ambiguous. This CDR3 has 12 amino acids. Per germline, CDR1 SNHLY and CDR2 FYNNEI. CDR3 nucleotide sequence: TGTGCCAGCAGTGAAAATGTTCGAGTTCGGGACTTC. It is translated as CASSENVRVRDF.

In this sample, this clone turned up a few times. J is TRBJ2-2 and V is TRBV5-1; 8 positions match TRBD2. This CDR3 contains 16 residues. The V gene end was trimmed by 2 bases and the J gene end by 4 bases; junction bases not matched to a gene: 7. CDR1 is SGHRS, CDR2 YFSETQ, per germline. CDR3 sequence (DNA): TGCGCCAGCAGCTTAAGAGGACTAGCTAGCACCGGGGAGCTGTTTTTT. Translated: CASSLRGLASTGELFF.

V and J are TRBV28 and TRBJ2-5, with D uncertain. Germline CDR1 reads MDHEN; CDR2 reads SYDVKM. Trimming left V 3 bases short and J 7 bases short, with 9 bases between. The CDR3 contains 12 residues. CDR3 residues: CASSFRFGTQYF. Written as DNA, the CDR3 is TGTGCCAGCAGTTTCAGGTTTGGGACCCAGTACTTC.

This clone was recorded only once. The rearrangement links TRBV9 to TRBJ2-5; no clear D. Germline values: CDR1 SGDLS, CDR2 YYNGEE. V lost 0 bases and J 2 bases, leaving 8 bases between the germline ends. This CDR3 comprises 14 residues. As DNA, the CDR3 is TGTGCCAGCAGCGTAGCCTTGCGGCAAGAGACCCAGTACTTC. Translation: CASSVALRQETQYF. Full variable domain (missing parts from reference TRBV9 and TRBJ2-5): DSGVTQTPKHLITATGQRVTLRCSPRSGDLSVYWYQQSLDQGLQFLIQYYNGEERAKGNILERFSAQQFPDLHSELNLSSLELGDSALYFCASSVALRQETQYFGPGTRLLVL.

CDR3 residues: CASSKRTLASGATNTGELFF. As DNA, the CDR3 is TGTGCCAGCAGCAAGAGAACCCTGGCTAGCGGGGCGACGAACACCGGGGAGCTGTTTTTT. This rearrangement joins TRBV3-1 (or the pseudogene TRBV3-2) to TRBJ2-2, with TRBD2 matching 9 bases. J was trimmed by 0 bases and V by 5 bases; bases with no gene match: 16. Per germline, CDR1 LGHDT and CDR2 YNNKEL (reference sequence). This CDR3 has 20 residues.

This chain connects TRBV10-1 to TRBJ2-3; a weak D match, TRBD2 (5 bases). The germline V gene has CDR1 WNHNN and CDR2 SYGVQD (reference sequence). The CDR3 length is 16 residues. V was trimmed by 5 bases and J by 1 base, leaving 16 bases between them. CDR3 in amino acids: CASSPQLNGGTDTQYF. The CDR3 DNA reads as TGCGCCAGCAGTCCTCAACTCAACGGGGGCACAGATACGCAGTATTTT.

The V gene is TRBV30, the J gene TRBJ2-3; 10 nucleotides align to TRBD2. Germline V CDR1 and CDR2: GTSNPN, SVGIG (reference sequence). CDR3 length: 17 amino acids. The V segment lost 2 bases and the J segment 1 base; nucleotides outside the gene matches: 9. The CDR3: CAWSRLAGVGGTDTQYF. In nucleotides, the CDR3 is TGTGCCTGGAGTCGGCTAGCGGGAGTCGGCGGCACAGATACGCAGTATTTT. The variable domain in full, completed from reference TRBV30 and TRBJ2-3, reads SQTIHQWPATLVQPVGSPLSLECTVEGTSNPNLYWYRQAAGRGLQLLFYSVGIGQISSEVPQNLSASRPQDRQFILSSKKLLLSDSGFYLCAWSRLAGVGGTDTQYFGPGTRLTVL.

This clone is a singleton in its sample. The chain couples TRBV10-3 to TRBJ2-2; 8 bases fit TRBD2. The CDR3 runs 17 residues. V trimming: 10 bases; J trimming: 8 bases; junction bases outside the gene matches: 21. From germline, CDR1 is ENHRY and CDR2 SYGVKD. The CDR3 DNA reads TGTGCCACTCAGCCATTGCGTGGAGCGGGAGATGCGGGGGAGCTGTTTTTT. It encodes CATQPLRGAGDAGELFF.

This chain connects TRBV19 to TRBJ2-5; TRBD1 matches 10 bases. Per the germline V gene, CDR1 is LNHDA and CDR2 is SQIVND (reference sequence). V dropped 4 bases and J dropped 5; count of bases not matched to a gene: 10. This CDR3 has 16 amino acids. CDR3 in DNA: TGTGCCAGTAGTACAACAAGACAGGGGGCAGGGGAGACCCAGTACTTC. Residues: CASSTTRQGAGETQYF.

CDR3 loop: CASSQGTLSASGRANEQFF. In nucleotides, the CDR3 is TGTGCCAGCAGCCAAGGGACGCTCTCGGCTAGCGGGAGGGCTAATGAGCAGTTCTTC. The chain joins TRBV3-1 (or the pseudogene TRBV3-2) to TRBJ2-1; 12 nucleotides align to TRBD2. V shed 1 base and J 7 bases; nucleotides not matched to a gene: 14. CDR1 is LGHDT and CDR2 is YNNKEL in the germline V gene (reference sequence). This CDR3 region has 19 residues.

The rearrangement links TRBV11-2 to TRBJ1-4; no firm D call. Germline CDR1 is SGHAT and CDR2 is FQNNGV. The V gene lost 3 bases and the J gene lost 4 bases, with 9 bases spanning the gap. This CDR3 is 14 amino acids long. The CDR3 sequence is CASSFTGINEKLFF. The CDR3 DNA reads TGTGCCAGCAGCTTCACGGGGATTAATGAAAAACTGTTTTTT.

The V call is TRBV5-1, the J call TRBJ2-4; D remains unclear. Trimming took off 3 bases at V and 7 bases at J, with 14 bases between the two ends. The CDR3 length is 14 residues. Germline V gene sequence: CDR1 SGHRS, CDR2 YFSETQ. Here the CDR3 DNA reads TGCGCCAGCAGCTCCCCTGAGGTGGGGAACATTCAGTACTTC. Amino acids: CASSSPEVGNIQYF.

The J gene is TRBJ1-6, the V gene TRBV18; perhaps TRBD1 as D (5 bases). Germline values: CDR1 KGHSH, CDR2 LQKENI. V was shortened by 3 bases and J by 6 bases, with 12 bases between the two germline ends. The CDR3 totals 15 residues. The CDR3 sequence: CASSPERQLNSPLHF. The DNA of the CDR3 is TGTGCCAGCTCACCGGAAAGACAGCTTAATTCACCCCTCCACTTT.

The chain employs TRBV6-2 or TRBV6-3 and TRBJ2-7; perhaps TRBD2 as D (6 bases). V dropped 5 bases and J dropped 0 bases, with 11 bases sitting between them. The CDR3 runs to 14 residues. CDR1 MNHEY and CDR2 SVGEGT come from the germline V gene. Here the CDR3 reads CASSLASSSYEQYF. CDR3 in DNA: TGTGCCAGCAGTCTAGCGTCAAGCTCCTACGAGCAGTACTTC.

Points on this clone: Other DNA sequences in the same sample also yield this CDR3. The chain links TRBV6-5 to TRBJ2-2; TRBD2 matches at 13 bases. CDR1 is MNHEY and CDR2 is SVGAGI in the germline V gene. The ends lost 6 bases at V and 6 bases at J; junction bases unmatched: 4. This CDR3 spans 15 amino acids. The chain's CDR3 is CASSRTSGRAGELFF. CDR3 coding DNA: TGTGCCAGCAGCCGTACTAGCGGGAGGGCCGGGGAGCTGTTTTTT.

The chain links TRBV25-1 to TRBJ1-1; D gene ambiguous. Deletions cut 8 bases from V and 0 bases from J, with 10 bases between. The CDR3 loop spans 13 amino acids. The germline CDR1 and CDR2 sequences are MGHDK and SYGVNS. The DNA of the CDR3 is TGTGCCAGCGAGGCAGGCATGAACACTGAAGCTTTCTTT. Translation: CASEAGMNTEAFF.

The chain joins TRBV18 to TRBJ2-1; 7 bases are shared with TRBD2. The ends lost 4 bases at V and 0 bases at J; junction bases unmatched: 18. The CDR3 spans 20 residues. Germline lookup yields CDR1 KGHSH and CDR2 LQKENI. CDR3 DNA: TGTGCCAGCTCACGCCGGGGTGCAGGGCGGGAGATGAGCTCCTACAATGAGCAGTTCTTC. It encodes CASSRRGAGREMSSYNEQFF.

This chain joins TRBV29-1 and TRBJ2-2; no firm D call. CDR1 is SQVTM, CDR2 ANQGSEA, per germline. CDR3 length equals 14 residues. Trimming removed 7 bases at V and 5 bases at J, with 17 bases between. CDR3 in DNA: TGCAGCGCCGGTATCATAAGTGGTACCGGGGAGCTGTTTTTT. This encodes CSAGIISGTGELFF.

The chain has TRBV7-9 and TRBJ2-1, with D unresolved. CDR1 is SEHNR and CDR2 is FQNEAQ in the germline V gene (reference sequence). V shed 0 bases and J shed 15 bases, with 15 bases lying between them. CDR3 length: 13 amino acids. The CDR3 nucleotides read TGTGCCAGCAGCTTAGCGCTGGAGCAGATTCTGTTCTTC. Protein sequence: CASSLALEQILFF.

V and J are TRBV9 and TRBJ2-6; TRBD2 agrees at 9 bases. This CDR3 region has 17 residues. The V gene end was trimmed by 4 bases and the J gene end by 0 bases; junction bases not matched to a gene: 5. The germline gives CDR1 SGDLS, CDR2 YYNGEE. The CDR3 region has the DNA TGTGCCAGCAGCCTCCTAGCGGGATACTCTGGGGCCAACGTCCTGACTTTC. Translation gives CASSLLAGYSGANVLTF.

The chain is built from TRBV28 and TRBJ1-2, with 8 bases matching TRBD1. The CDR3 is made up of 15 amino acids. Per germline, CDR1 MDHEN and CDR2 SYDVKM. The junction had 12 bases not matched to a gene; V was cut back by 7 bases and J by 5 bases. CDR3 protein: CASINRGKTGYGYTF. The CDR3, as DNA: TGTGCCAGCATAAACAGGGGGAAAACTGGGTATGGCTACACCTTC.

The chain employs TRBV7-9 and TRBJ1-1; D might be TRBD1 (5 bases). V lost 5 bases, J lost 1 base, and 14 bases lay in between. The CDR3 runs to 15 residues. The germline V gene has CDR1 SEHNR and CDR2 FQNEAQ (reference sequence). CDR3 sequence: CASSITGARNTEAFF. DNA for the CDR3: TGTGCCAGCAGCATCACCGGGGCCCGGAACACTGAAGCTTTCTTT.

This clone was seen only once. The chain carries TRBV28 and TRBJ1-2, with 12 bases matching TRBD1. The germline V gene encodes CDR1 MDHEN and CDR2 SYDVKM. The junction had 12 bases not matched to a gene; V was cut back by 6 bases and J by 7 bases. The CDR3 covers 16 residues. The DNA of the CDR3 is TGTGCCAGCAGATCACCGGGACAGGGGGCCCGGTTTGGCTACACCTTC. It specifies CASRSPGQGARFGYTF.